These 5 T cell receptor beta chains share one sample of origin, sequenced in a study of control samples from healthy donors and cancer patients. The method was immunoSEQ multiplex PCR; TCRdb's version includes in-frame clones alone and lacks a portion of them. Counted here are about 170,000 clones, 70% to 90% occurring once; the ten biggest clones make up 12%. The sample consisted of blood. The receptors here all came from a man aged 25-40 years in good health.

The rearrangement joins TRBV5-6 to TRBJ1-5, with TRBD1 matching over 7 bases. With 2 bases clipped from V and 4 bases from J, the junction kept 9 bases outside the gene matches. This CDR3 has 16 residues. CDR1 and CDR2 from the germline V gene are SGHDT and YYEEEE. CDR3 region: CASSLWGQRGNQPQHF. CDR3 in DNA: TGTGCCAGCAGCTTATGGGGACAGAGGGGGAATCAGCCCCAGCATTTT.

The chain uses TRBV19 and TRBJ2-7; D unclear. Trimming pared 4 bases from V and 3 bases from J, leaving 4 bases between. Germline values: CDR1 LNHDA, CDR2 SQIVND (reference sequence). The CDR3 loop spans 11 amino acids. CDR3 bases: TGTGCCAGTAGTACAGTCTACGAGCAGTACTTC. The encoded protein is CASSTVYEQYF.

This rearrangement joins TRBV7-3 to TRBJ2-5; unclear D gene. The V gene lost 2 bases and the J gene lost 5 bases, with 12 bases spanning the gap. This CDR3 is built from 14 residues. Per germline, CDR1 SGHTA and CDR2 FQGTGA. Here the CDR3 DNA reads TGTGCCAGCAGCTTAGTCGGCTCCGGGGAGACCCAGTACTTC. Translating gives CASSLVGSGETQYF.

The CDR3 bases are TGTGCCACCCCGGGAGGGCCCGGGTACCAAGAGACCCAGTACTTC. Protein product: CATPGGPGYQETQYF. The chain employs TRBV7-9 and TRBJ2-5; 8 bases align to TRBD2. Germline loops: CDR1 SEHNR, CDR2 FQNEAQ (reference sequence). The V and J ends lost 10 bases and 0 bases, in that order; junction bases with no gene match: 10. The CDR3 runs 15 residues.

J is TRBJ2-7 and V is TRBV14; D perhaps matches TRBD1 (5 bases). V lost 2 bases and J 0 bases, leaving 11 bases between the germline ends. Germline CDR1 reads SGHDN; CDR2 reads FVKESK. The length of the CDR3 is 15 residues. CDR3 coding DNA: TGTGCCAGCAGCCAATGGGGCGGAAACTCCTACGAGCAGTACTTC. It codes for CASSQWGGNSYEQYF.